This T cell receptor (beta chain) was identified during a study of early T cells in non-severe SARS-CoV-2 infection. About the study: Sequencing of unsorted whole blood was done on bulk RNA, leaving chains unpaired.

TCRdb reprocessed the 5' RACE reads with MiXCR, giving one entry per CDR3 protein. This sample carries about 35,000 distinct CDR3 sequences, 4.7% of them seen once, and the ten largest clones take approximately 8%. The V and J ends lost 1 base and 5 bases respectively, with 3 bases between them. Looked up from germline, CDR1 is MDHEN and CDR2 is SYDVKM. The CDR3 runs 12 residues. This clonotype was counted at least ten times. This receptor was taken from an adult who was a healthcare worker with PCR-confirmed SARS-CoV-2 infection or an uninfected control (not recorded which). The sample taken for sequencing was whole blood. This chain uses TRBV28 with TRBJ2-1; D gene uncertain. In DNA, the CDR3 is TGTGCCAGCAGTTTATCGGACAATGAGCAGTTCTTC. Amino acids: CASSLSDNEQFF.